Shown below are 11 T cell receptor beta chains from a single sample sequenced in a study of chemoradiotherapy in HPV16-positive cancers. TCRdb's copy holds only in-frame clones and misses some; the assay was immunoSEQ multiplex PCR. The sample lists under 7,000 clones; 80% were seen once. The sample was gathered from a patient who underwent chemoradiotherapy. The receptors originated from a human donor with HPV-associated anogenital cancer.

The chain uses TRBV30 and TRBJ2-5; D could derive from TRBD1 or TRBD2 (5 bases each). This CDR3 spans 14 amino acids. The V and J ends lost 2 bases and 5 bases respectively, with 15 bases between them. Per the germline V gene, CDR1 is GTSNPN and CDR2 is SVGIG (reference sequence). The CDR3 is CAWSLARGRETQYF. CDR3 coding DNA: TGTGCCTGGAGTTTGGCCCGGGGCCGGGAGACCCAGTACTTC.

The CDR3 DNA reads TGTGCTAGTGGTGGAGGGATAAATAGCAATCAGCCCCAGCATTTT. Translating gives CASGGGINSNQPQHF. The chain links TRBV12-5 to TRBJ1-5; D is ambiguous. V was clipped by 5 bases and J by 0 bases, with 11 bases between them. The germline gives CDR1 LGHNT, CDR2 FRNRAP. The CDR3 sequence is 15 residues long. Full variable domain (rest looked up from reference TRBV12-5 and TRBJ1-5): DARVTQTPRHKVTEMGQEVTMRCQPILGHNTVFWYRQTMMQGLELLAYFRNRAPLDDSGMPKDRFSAEMPDATLATLKIQPSEPRDSAVYFCASGGGINSNQPQHFGDGTRLSIL.

V is TRBV4-3 and J is TRBJ2-3, with TRBD2 matching 9 bases. CDR3 length equals 16 residues. V shed 4 bases and J 3 bases; nucleotides not matched to a gene: 8. Germline CDR1 is LGHNA and CDR2 is YSLEER. In DNA form, the CDR3 reads TGCGCCAGCAGCCCGAGTAGCGGGAGTTGGACAGATACGCAGTATTTT. This codes for CASSPSSGSWTDTQYF.

The V gene is TRBV25-1, the J gene TRBJ1-1; D uncertain. The V gene's germline CDR1 is MGHDK and CDR2 SYGVNS. The CDR3 consists of 15 residues. Trimming shortened V by 6 bases and J by 1 base, and 15 bases separated the two germline ends. CDR3 residues: CASRLGPGGNTEAFF. CDR3 nucleotides: TGTGCCAGCAGGTTGGGCCCGGGCGGGAACACTGAAGCTTTCTTT.

The chain combines TRBV11-3 with TRBJ1-6; tentative D call: TRBD1 (6 bases). Germline assignment: CDR1 SGHNT and CDR2 YENEEA. The CDR3 contains 14 residues. V lost 2 bases to trimming and J lost 7 bases, with 9 bases between them. The CDR3 nucleotides are TGTGCCAGCAGCTTAAGCGGGGGCAATTCACCCCTCCACTTT. Protein sequence: CASSLSGGNSPLHF.

The chain joins TRBV2 to TRBJ2-1; 7 nucleotides match TRBD1. The V gene's germline CDR1 is SNHLY and CDR2 FYNNEI. Trimming removed 7 bases from V and 9 bases from J; junction bases left unmatched: 9. This CDR3 region has 13 residues. The CDR3 loop reads CASTKTGVSEQFF. The CDR3 nucleotides read TGTGCCAGCACTAAAACAGGGGTCAGTGAGCAGTTCTTC.

J is TRBJ1-3 and V is TRBV5-8; perhaps TRBD1 as D (5 bases). This CDR3 contains 16 residues. Trimming removed 1 base from V and 0 bases from J, with 11 bases in between. The germline CDR1 and CDR2 sequences are SGHTS and YDEGEE. The CDR3 loop reads CASSLWGESSGNTIYF. The CDR3 coding sequence is TGTGCCAGCAGCTTGTGGGGGGAGAGCTCTGGAAACACCATATATTTT.

The chain has TRBV4-1 and TRBJ1-3; D call uncertain. Germline CDR1 and CDR2: MGHRA and YSYEKL. The CDR3 contains 20 residues. Trimming took off 3 bases at V and 0 bases at J, with 24 bases between the two ends. CDR3 sequence: CASSQRGRGGTLSSGNTIYF. The CDR3 DNA sequence: TGCGCCAGCAGCCAGAGAGGGAGAGGAGGAACCCTTTCCTCTGGAAACACCATATATTTT.

V and J are TRBV28 and TRBJ1-3; tentative D call: TRBD1 (6 bases). Trimming removed 6 bases at V and 2 bases at J, with 11 bases between. This CDR3 has 14 residues. Looked up from germline, CDR1 is MDHEN and CDR2 is SYDVKM. The CDR3, as DNA: TGTGCCAGCAGCTGGGACATTACTGGAAACACCATATATTTT. It is translated as CASSWDITGNTIYF.

The CDR3 here is CASSFRDTQYF. In DNA, the CDR3 is TGTGCCAGCAGCTTCAGGGATACGCAGTATTTT. This sequence joins TRBV11-3 and TRBJ2-3, with D unclear. Between the trimmed V and J ends, which lost 3 bases and 6 bases, there was a span of 4 bases. CDR1 is SGHNT and CDR2 is YENEEA in the germline V gene. The CDR3 is 11 residues long.

V and J are TRBV9 and TRBJ2-1, with 12 bases fitting TRBD2. The germline V gene encodes CDR1 SGDLS and CDR2 YYNGEE. The J segment lost 0 bases and the V segment lost 0 bases, leaving 4 bases of the junction unmatched. The CDR3 is made up of 18 amino acids. Written as DNA, the CDR3 is TGTGCCAGCAGCGTAGATGCTAGCGGGGGGGCCTCCTACAATGAGCAGTTCTTC. Protein product: CASSVDASGGASYNEQFF.